The 4 T cell receptor beta chains below come from one sample, sequenced in a study of cytomegalovirus exposure and HLA in healthy donors. Primers: 60 Vbeta forward and 13 Jbeta reverse. The assay was immunoSEQ multiplex PCR, and TCRdb's table has in-frame clones only and misses some. In the table there are approximately 120,000 clones, around 80% of which are singletons. Input material: PBMCs. The source of these receptors is a woman aged 25 to 39 in good health and CMV-seronegative.

This clone has only one observation. The chain joins TRBV18 to TRBJ1-2, with 7 bases aligning to TRBD1. V lost 2 bases and J lost 6; bases outside the gene matches: 3. Looked up from germline, CDR1 is KGHSH and CDR2 is LQKENI. CDR3 length: 13 amino acids. In DNA, the CDR3 is TGTGCCAGCTCACCAGACACAGGGGATGGCTACACCTTC. Its translation: CASSPDTGDGYTF.

The chain combines TRBV5-4 with TRBJ2-5, with 12 bases that match TRBD2. Looked up from germline, CDR1 is SGHNT and CDR2 is YYREEE (reference sequence). The CDR3 runs 15 residues. J gave up 3 bases and V 4 bases, and 4 bases lay outside the gene matches. CDR3 protein: CASSRRLAGEETQYF. CDR3 DNA sequence: TGTGCCAGCAGCAGGAGACTAGCGGGGGAAGAGACCCAGTACTTC.

The count of this clone is one. The CDR3 sequence is CASSRTGTRQPQHF. The CDR3 coding sequence is TGTGCCAGCAGCCGGACAGGGACTCGGCAGCCCCAGCATTTT. The chain uses TRBV6-5 and TRBJ1-5; 8 positions agree with TRBD1. This CDR3 contains 14 residues. Germline CDR1 and CDR2: MNHEY and SVGAGI. V shed 6 bases, J shed 7 bases, and the junction held 8 bases outside the gene matches.

CDR3 bases: TGTGCCAGCAGTTTTGGTACTAGCGGGTCGTCCGGGGAGCTGTTTTTT. Translating gives CASSFGTSGSSGELFF. The chain is built from TRBV28 and TRBJ2-2; 9 bases fit TRBD2. This CDR3 has 16 residues. V was pared by 3 bases and J by 6 bases, with 8 bases of the junction left unmatched. CDR1 MDHEN and CDR2 SYDVKM come from the germline V gene. Full variable domain (outside the CDR3, taken from reference TRBV28 and TRBJ2-2): DVKVTQSSRYLVKRTGEKVFLECVQDMDHENMFWYRQDPGLGLRLIYFSYDVKMKEKGDIPEGYSVSREKKERFSLILESASTNQTSMYLCASSFGTSGSSGELFFGEGSRLTVL.